The T cell receptor (beta chain) under discussion was sequenced for a study of cytomegalovirus exposure and HLA in healthy donors. Looking at the study overall: A preliminary data release comprised roughly 80 million unique TCRs obtained from HLA-typed donors. Study conclusions and caveats: In an earlier analysis, most TCR beta V segments were productive about 87% or about 30% of the time. Sequencing artifact likely explains a cluster of highly shared sequence variants. A missense DCLRE1C variant was associated with V- and J-gene trimming of TCR beta chains in a later analysis, and an independent cohort replicated the association.

The PCR ran on 60 Vbeta and 13 Jbeta primers. Produced via immunoSEQ multiplex PCR; TCRdb's table is partial and in-frame only. The sample has approximately 150,000 clones, around 68% seen once. A note on this clone: Its specificity is unknown.

The CDR3 is made up of 16 amino acids. Per germline, CDR1 SGHRS and CDR2 YFSETQ. Trimming cost V 4 bases and J 0 bases; bases outside gene matches: 6. The chain uses TRBV5-1 and TRBJ1-3; 8 positions match TRBD1. The sample consisted of PBMCs. This sequence originates from a woman aged 40 to 50 in good health and CMV-seropositive. The CDR3 is CASSTRTGNSGNTIYF. CDR3 DNA: TGCGCCAGCAGCACCAGGACAGGGAACTCTGGAAACACCATATATTTT.